One sample yielded the 11 T cell receptor beta chains listed below, sequenced in a study of PD-1 blockade in classical Hodgkin lymphoma. All patients experienced relapse after autologous stem cell transplantation, and brentuximab vedotin exposure was variable. The repertoire was sequenced with immunoSEQ multiplex PCR; TCRdb's copy has only in-frame clones and lacks some. This table has around 45,000 clones, roughly three quarters appearing once. Here the sequenced sample was peripheral blood mononuclear cells (PBMCs), taken before the second cycle of nivolumab. The receptors were sampled from a human donor with classical Hodgkin lymphoma.

The chain links TRBV6-5 to TRBJ2-1; D is possibly TRBD2 (6 bases). Germline loops: CDR1 MNHEY, CDR2 SVGAGI. Between the trimmed V and J ends, which lost 5 bases and 8 bases, there was a span of 13 bases. CDR3 length equals 13 residues. The CDR3 is CASSPRLVHEQFF. DNA of the CDR3: TGTGCCAGCAGTCCTCGACTAGTCCATGAGCAGTTCTTC.

The chain combines TRBV4-2 with TRBJ1-1, with D tentatively TRBD1 (6 bases). Between the trimmed V and J ends, which lost 1 base and 1 base, there was a span of 22 bases. CDR3 length equals 19 residues. The germline gives CDR1 LGHNA, CDR2 YNFKEQ. The CDR3 sequence is CASSQVVGQLKGENTEAFF. The CDR3 nucleotides are TGTGCCAGCAGCCAAGTGGTCGGACAGCTCAAGGGGGAGAACACTGAAGCTTTCTTT.

The V gene is TRBV6-6, the J gene TRBJ2-7, with TRBD1 matching over 9 bases. V trimming: 2 bases; J trimming: 2 bases; junction bases outside the gene matches: 1. The CDR3 contains 14 residues. Germline lookup yields CDR1 MNHNY and CDR2 SVGAGI (reference sequence). The CDR3 reads CASSYGDRAYEQYF. For the CDR3, the DNA is TGTGCCAGCAGTTACGGGGACAGGGCCTACGAGCAGTACTTC.

This clone was counted only a few times. The chain has TRBV7-2 and TRBJ2-5; TRBD2 agrees at 7 bases. CDR1 is SGHTA, CDR2 FQGNSA, per germline. CDR3 length: 13 amino acids. V dropped 6 bases and J dropped 1; count of bases not matched to a gene: 2. The CDR3: CASRPGGQETQYF. The CDR3 region has the DNA TGTGCCAGCAGACCGGGGGGCCAAGAGACCCAGTACTTC.

The genes are TRBV25-1 and TRBJ1-2; D is uncertain. This CDR3 has 12 residues. Trimming removed 10 bases from V and 2 bases from J, with 11 bases in between. In germline, CDR1 is MGHDK, CDR2 SYGVNS. CDR3: CATGTRNYGYTF. DNA for the CDR3: TGTGCCACCGGAACACGGAACTATGGCTACACCTTC.

The chain uses TRBV4-1 and TRBJ2-7, with TRBD2 matching 7 bases. V lost 0 bases to trimming and J lost 4 bases; unmatched junction nucleotides: 9. This CDR3 is built from 16 residues. The germline V gene encodes CDR1 MGHRA and CDR2 YSYEKL. The CDR3 nucleotides are TGCGCCAGCAGCCAAGAGACGGCAAGCGGGGTATACGAGCAGTACTTC. The encoded protein is CASSQETASGVYEQYF.

This clone was picked up a small number of times. The chain's CDR3 is CASTRKTTANTGELFF. The CDR3 bases are TGCGCCAGCACTCGGAAAACTACAGCGAACACCGGGGAGCTGTTTTTT. The rearrangement joins TRBV5-1 to TRBJ2-2; the D is unclear. Germline CDR1 is SGHRS and CDR2 is YFSETQ. The CDR3 length is 16 residues. V lost 6 bases and J lost 0, with 15 bases in between.

The rearrangement joins TRBV19 to TRBJ2-3; TRBD1 matches 9 bases. CDR1 is LNHDA and CDR2 is SQIVND in the germline V gene (reference sequence). The CDR3 totals 17 residues. After removal of 4 bases from V and 3 bases from J, the junction contained 11 bases not matched to a gene. CDR3 loop: CASSNSRDRVWTDTQYF. The CDR3 coding sequence is TGTGCCAGTAGTAATAGCCGGGACAGGGTTTGGACAGATACGCAGTATTTT.

This sequence joins TRBV28 and TRBJ1-5; maybe TRBD1 (5 bases). The V gene's germline CDR1 is MDHEN and CDR2 SYDVKM. The CDR3 loop spans 14 amino acids. The germline V and J ends were trimmed by 1 base and 3 bases, with 7 bases remaining between them. The CDR3 DNA reads as TGTGCCAGCAGTTTATCAGGGATCAATCAGCCCCAGCATTTT. Residues: CASSLSGINQPQHF.

The chain is built from TRBV25-1 and TRBJ1-1; D is uncertain. Trimming left V 10 bases short and J 1 base short, with 19 bases between. Germline CDR1 reads MGHDK; CDR2 reads SYGVNS. This CDR3 spans 15 amino acids. For the CDR3, the DNA is TGTGCCACCTACCTTTTAGTAAAGGGGAACACTGAAGCTTTCTTT. Amino acid sequence: CATYLLVKGNTEAFF.

The chain combines TRBV6-5 with TRBJ1-5; a possible D gene is TRBD1 (5 bases). Germline-derived CDR1 and CDR2 are MNHEY and SVGAGI. Trimming removed 6 bases from V and 5 bases from J, with 17 bases in between. This CDR3 has 15 amino acids. The CDR3 nucleotides are TGTGCCAGCAGAGCCGGGACCCCGGACCATCAGCCCCAGCATTTT. It is translated as CASRAGTPDHQPQHF.